Sequencing of this T cell receptor (beta chain) was carried out in a study of blood T cell repertoires in COVID-19. Study context: Researchers got acute and convalescent COVID-19 samples from the United States, Italy and Spain. T cells, B-cell-depleted T cells, or PBMCs supplied cDNA or gDNA.

The junction had 0 bases not matched to a gene; V was cut back by 1 base and J by 3 bases. CDR1 and CDR2 from the germline V gene are LNHDA and SQIVND (reference sequence). The CDR3 is 15 amino acids. In the authors' workflow: Estimated nucleated cell counts came from reference gene primer amplification. The protocol was immunoSEQ multiplex PCR, while the TCRdb copy is restricted to in-frame clones and leaves out a portion. The V and J calls and clone size are taken from that table; D and trimming were inferred from the DNA. The sample shows approximately 93,000 clones, around 89% of them seen only once.

The J gene is TRBJ2-2, the V gene TRBV19; 9 bases align to TRBD1. Sequencing used peripheral blood. This TCR derives from a man aged 60 to 69 with acute or convalescent COVID-19. The DNA for the CDR3 is TGTGCCAGTAGTATAGGGACAGGGGACACCGGGGAGCTGTTTTTT. Its protein product is CASSIGTGDTGELFF. Full variable domain (missing parts from reference TRBV19 and TRBJ2-2): DGGITQSPKYLFRKEGQNVTLSCEQNLNHDAMYWYRQDPGQGLRLIYYSQIVNDFQKGDIAEGYSVSREKKESFPLTVTSAQKNPTAFYLCASSIGTGDTGELFFGEGSRLTVL.